In its sample, the clone carrying this T cell receptor (beta chain) was seen once. MiXCR, run by TCRdb on the 5' RACE reads, gives a single entry per CDR3 protein. The data hold roughly 480,000 distinct CDR3 sequences, with roughly 25% observed a single time. This sample is drawn from a study of T-cell memory formation after mild COVID-19. The receptor's source is an adult woman who had mild COVID-19 (a few samples of this study predate the infection). Cell type and time point are not known. Sequencing was carried out using PBMCs or a T cell subset sorted from them (not recorded which).

The CDR3 region has the DNA TGTGCCAGCAGCTTAGCAGCGGGATCTAGAGAGACCCAGTACTTC. Protein product: CASSLAAGSRETQYF. The rearrangement links TRBV7-2 to TRBJ2-5, with 7 nucleotides matching TRBD2. The germline V gene has CDR1 SGHTA and CDR2 FQGNSA. Trimming removed 0 bases from V and 4 bases from J; junction bases left unmatched: 5. CDR3 length: 15 residues.